The present T cell receptor (beta chain) was sequenced within a study of T cell responses to AZD1222 COVID-19 vaccine. Points from the study as a whole: Of spike-specific TCRs, nearly half reportedly target regions left unmutated in variants.

Germline CDR1 and CDR2: LNHDA and SQIVND (reference sequence). Trimming cost V 5 bases and J 4 bases, with 11 bases left between them. The CDR3 totals 13 residues. About this clone: Its antigen is currently unknown.

Profiling relied on immunoSEQ multiplex PCR, and the TCRdb table lists in-frame clones only, not all of them. The table has 90,000 to 150,000 clones, roughly 89% seen once; the top ten hold roughly 8.4%. This TCR derives from an adult in good health. V gene TRBV19 combines with J gene TRBJ1-2; D gene ambiguous. Sequencing was performed on peripheral blood, taken on day 0 of AZD1222 vaccination. The CDR3 sequence: CASSLTDGYGYTF. In DNA form, the CDR3 reads TGTGCCAGTAGTCTCACGGACGGCTATGGCTACACCTTC.